A single sample gave rise to the 6 T cell receptor beta chains below, sequenced in a study of OX40 agonist ivuxolimab in advanced cancers. The protocol was immunoSEQ multiplex PCR, while the TCRdb copy is restricted to in-frame clones and leaves out a portion. The sample lists over 60,000 clones; 80% to 90% were seen once. The specimen comprised CD4+ or CD8+ T cells sorted from blood, sampled in a trial of the OX40 agonist ivuxolimab. Receptors were obtained from an adult with an advanced solid tumor such as melanoma, head and neck, liver or kidney cancer.

The V and J genes are TRBV19 and TRBJ2-2; D possibly corresponds to TRBD1 (7 bases). Trimming removed 6 bases at V and 2 bases at J, with 10 bases between. The CDR3 runs to 14 residues. Germline V gene lookup returns CDR1 LNHDA and CDR2 SQIVND (reference sequence). CDR3 sequence reads: CASRGGGNTGELFF. The CDR3 DNA reads TGTGCCAGTAGAGGAGGGGGCAACACCGGGGAGCTGTTTTTT. Together with reference TRBV19 and TRBJ2-2, the CDR3 gives the full variable domain: DGGITQSPKYLFRKEGQNVTLSCEQNLNHDAMYWYRQDPGQGLRLIYYSQIVNDFQKGDIAEGYSVSREKKESFPLTVTSAQKNPTAFYLCASRGGGNTGELFFGEGSRLTVL.

The chain is built from TRBV10-3 and TRBJ2-2; 7 bases match TRBD1. Unmatched junction bases numbered 5, after V lost 10 bases and J lost 0 bases. Germline CDR1 is ENHRY and CDR2 is SYGVKD. The CDR3 totals 14 residues. The CDR3 spells CATTGTANTGELFF. CDR3 bases: TGTGCCACGACCGGGACAGCGAACACCGGGGAGCTGTTTTTT.

V usage is TRBV5-4 and J usage is TRBJ2-1, with TRBD1 as a possible D gene (5 bases). Germline V gives CDR1 SGHNT, CDR2 YYREEE (reference sequence). With 0 bases removed from V and 5 bases from J, the gap between germline ends came to 12 bases. The CDR3 extends over 15 amino acids. The CDR3 coding sequence is TGTGCCAGCAGCTTGGGGGGCATAGGGGACAATGAGCAGTTCTTC. Translated, it gives CASSLGGIGDNEQFF.

The V gene is TRBV9, the J gene TRBJ2-1, with TRBD2 matching over 8 bases. From germline, CDR1 is SGDLS and CDR2 YYNGEE. The CDR3 loop spans 13 amino acids. J gave up 9 bases and V 2 bases, and 4 bases lay outside the gene matches. The CDR3 bases are TGTGCCAGCAGCGTGGTAGCGGGGACTGAGCAGTTCTTC. Amino acid sequence: CASSVVAGTEQFF.

A few counts support this clone. The CDR3, as DNA: TGTGCCAGCAGCGTAGGAGCTAATCCCGGGGAGCTGTTTTTT. Its protein product is CASSVGANPGELFF. The V gene is TRBV9, the J gene TRBJ2-2; no reliable D call. Germline V gene sequence: CDR1 SGDLS, CDR2 YYNGEE. V was trimmed by 0 bases and J by 6 bases, leaving 9 bases between them. CDR3 length: 14 amino acids.

The table lists this clone with a count of one. The chain joins TRBV18 to TRBJ1-4, with 10 bases lining up with TRBD1. The V gene end was trimmed by 6 bases and the J gene end by 7 bases; junction bases not matched to a gene: 5. Germline-derived CDR1 and CDR2 are KGHSH and LQKENI. CDR3 length: 14 amino acids. The CDR3 coding sequence is TGTGCCAGCTCCCCGGGACAGGGGTTTGAAAAACTGTTTTTT. It translates to CASSPGQGFEKLFF. The full variable domain, completed using reference TRBV18 and TRBJ1-4, is NAGVMQNPRHLVRRRGQEARLRCSPMKGHSHVYWYRQLPEEGLKFMVYLQKENIIDESGMPKERFSAEFPKEGPSILRIQQVVRGDSAAYFCASSPGQGFEKLFFGSGTQLSVL.